This TCR beta chain stems from a study of early T cells in non-severe SARS-CoV-2 infection. Points from the study as a whole: Matching with VDJdb favored anti-spike CD8 responses (missing private and CD4 specificities).

Unique molecular identifier tags were affixed to discrete cDNA molecules. A single record per CDR3 protein comes from TCRdb applying MiXCR to the 5' RACE reads. The sample shows over 35,000 distinct CDR3 sequences, around 9.9% of them seen only once. At least ten counts were recorded for this clonotype. Its antigen is as yet unknown. This receptor was taken from an adult who was a healthcare worker with PCR-confirmed SARS-CoV-2 infection or an uninfected control (not recorded which). Sequencing was performed on whole blood.

The CDR3 DNA reads TGTGCCAGCAGTGAAGGGGGCAGGAACACCGGGGAGCTGTTTTTT. Translated: CASSEGGRNTGELFF. The chain uses TRBV25-1 and TRBJ2-2, with D perhaps matching TRBD1 (6 bases). Germline V gene lookup returns CDR1 MGHDK and CDR2 SYGVNS. This CDR3 has 15 residues. V lost 2 bases and J lost 1, with 8 bases in between. Full variable domain (remainder filled in from reference TRBV25-1 and TRBJ2-2): EADIYQTPRYLVIGTGKKITLECSQTMGHDKMYWYQQDPGMELHLIHYSYGVNSTEKGDLSSESTVSRIRTEHFPLTLESARPSHTSQYLCASSEGGRNTGELFFGEGSRLTVL.